A selection of T cell receptor beta chains follows, all from one sample in a study of CD8 T cells in Susac syndrome. TCRdb recomputed calls from the immunoSEQ multiplex PCR reads with MiXCR, one row per CDR3 protein. The sample contains around 80,000 distinct CDR3 sequences, approximately 94% of which appear only once. The sequencing sample was made of CD8+ T cells from PBMCs. These TCRs come from a human donor in good health. Each CDR3 is given with its conserved first and last residue. Each record gives: clone size, CDR3 length, D gene, V gene, J gene, CDR3 DNA, CDR3 protein. The D gene is left open where the match is weak. A clone size is listed for some rows: how often the clone was seen (once, few, many), or a class if it is expanded.

-	17	-	TRBV4-1	TRBJ2-6	TGCGCCAGCAGCCAAGATCGGAGGGGCGCCGGGGCCAACGTCCTGACTTTC	CASSQDRRGAGANVLTF
-	13	-	TRBV20-1	TRBJ2-2	TGCAGTGCCCTGGACTGGAACTCCGGGGAGCTGTTTTTT	CSALDWNSGELFF
-	16	TRBD1	TRBV9	TRBJ1-2	TGTGCCAGCAGCGTAGAACAGGGGGCGGACCCATATGGCTACACCTTC	CASSVEQGADPYGYTF
-	14	-	TRBV3-1	TRBJ2-7	TGTGCCAGCAGCCAATACGGGGCGGCCTACGAGCAGTACTTC	CASSQYGAAYEQYF
few	17	-	TRBV4-2	TRBJ2-5	TGTGCCAGCAGCCAAGAGCTCGGGACGGGAGTCACAGAGACCCAGTACTTC	CASSQELGTGVTETQYF
-	15	-	TRBV9	TRBJ1-1	TGTGCCAGCAGCGTAGTAGGAACAGGACACACTGAAGCTTTCTTT	CASSVVGTGHTEAFF
-	16	-	TRBV12-3/TRBV12-4	TRBJ2-2	TGTGCCAGCAGTTCCAGGGACACCGTTAACACCGGGGAGCTGTTTTTT	CASSSRDTVNTGELFF
-	16	-	TRBV12-3/TRBV12-4	TRBJ2-5	TGTGCCAGCAGCCGACTGCAGACCCATACCCAAGAGACCCAGTACTTC	CASSRLQTHTQETQYF
-	16	-	TRBV15	TRBJ1-1	TGTGCCACCAGCCCGATGGGGGGGCTGATGAACACTGAAGCTTTCTTT	CATSPMGGLMNTEAFF
-	17	TRBD2	TRBV9	TRBJ2-1	TGTGCCAGCAGCGAGCCCCTCGTGGTAGCGGGAGGGTATGAGCAGTTCTTC	CASSEPLVVAGGYEQFF
-	13	-	TRBV5-1	TRBJ1-2	TGCGCCAGCAGCTTCCGGGGAAGTGATGGCTACACCTTC	CASSFRGSDGYTF
-	12	TRBD1	TRBV7-3	TRBJ2-1	TGTGCCAGCAGCTTCAGGGGGAACGAGCAGTTCTTC	CASSFRGNEQFF
-	17	-	TRBV7-8	TRBJ2-5	TGTGCCAGCAGCCCAACACAGGACAGTTTGGGGCAAGAGACCCAGTACTTC	CASSPTQDSLGQETQYF
-	18	-	TRBV18	TRBJ2-7	TGTGCCAGCTCACCACCGACAGCAGAACGGGTGAGGCTCTACGAGCAGTACTTC	CASSPPTAERVRLYEQYF
-	13	-	TRBV27	TRBJ2-3	TGTGCCAGCAGTTTATTTGCGGCGGATACGCAGTATTTT	CASSLFAADTQYF
-	14	-	TRBV20-1	TRBJ2-1	TGCAGTGCTCCCTTTTTAGCCACCTACAATGAGCAGTTCTTC	CSAPFLATYNEQFF
-	15	TRBD1	TRBV12-5	TRBJ2-7	TGTGCTAGTGGTTTGCAACAGGACAGGGTCTACGAGCAGTACTTC	CASGLQQDRVYEQYF
-	15	-	TRBV6-4	TRBJ2-2	TGTGCCAGCAGTGATACACAGGGAGACACCGGGGAGCTGTTTTTT	CASSDTQGDTGELFF
-	12	-	TRBV27	TRBJ2-5	TGTGCCAGCAGTTCAAACCAACAGACCCAGTACTTC	CASSSNQQTQYF
-	12	-	TRBV29-1	TRBJ1-1	TGCAGCGCCTATGACTTGGACACTGAAGCTTTCTTT	CSAYDLDTEAFF
-	14	TRBD2	TRBV5-1	TRBJ2-7	TGCGCCAGCACCCTAGCGGGGGCTCTAGACGAGCAGTACTTC	CASTLAGALDEQYF
-	15	-	TRBV5-5	TRBJ2-7	TGTGCCAGCTCAGGTTCCCCCCTCGCCACCTACGAGCAGTACTTC	CASSGSPLATYEQYF
-	16	TRBD1	TRBV7-6	TRBJ2-7	TGTGCCAGCAGCTTGGGACAGGGGGCTTCTTCTTGGGAGCAGTACTTC	CASSLGQGASSWEQYF
once	14	-	TRBV7-3	TRBJ2-3	TGTGCCAGCAGCCCGCTAGGGGGCACAGATACGCAGTATTTT	CASSPLGGTDTQYF
once	17	TRBD1	TRBV29-1	TRBJ2-1	TGCAGGATAGAAAGGACAGGGATCGATCCTTCCTACAATGAGCAGTTCTTC	CRIERTGIDPSYNEQFF
-	16	TRBD1	TRBV20-1	TRBJ1-2	TGCAGTGCTAGAGATCGGGACAGGGGGCCAGTGCGTGGCTACACCTTC	CSARDRDRGPVRGYTF
-	15	TRBD1	TRBV11-2	TRBJ1-3	TGTGCCAGCAGCCCCGACAGGGGGACTGGAAACACCATATATTTT	CASSPDRGTGNTIYF
once	15	TRBD1	TRBV29-1	TRBJ2-7	TGCAGCGTTGAAGTTTGGGGACAGGGAAAGGGTGAGCAGTACTTC	CSVEVWGQGKGEQYF
-	12	-	TRBV7-9	TRBJ2-3	TGTGCCAGCAGCTTCGCGGGAGATACGCAGTATTTT	CASSFAGDTQYF
few	16	-	TRBV4-3	TRBJ2-1	TGCGCCAGCAGCCAAGAACGGGATTTGAGGGGCAATGAGCAGTTCTTC	CASSQERDLRGNEQFF
-	13	-	TRBV27	TRBJ1-1	TGTGCCAGCAGTATACAGGAGAACACTGAAGCTTTCTTT	CASSIQENTEAFF
-	15	TRBD2	TRBV27	TRBJ2-7	TGTGCCAGCAGTCCAACCGGGACTAGCGGGTACGAGCAGTACTTC	CASSPTGTSGYEQYF
-	16	TRBD1	TRBV9	TRBJ2-7	TGTGCCAGCAGCGTATTGGCGGGGACAGGGGTAATCGAGCAGTACTTC	CASSVLAGTGVIEQYF
-	16	TRBD1	TRBV9	TRBJ1-2	TGTGCCAGCAGCGGCGTGAATACAGGGGGGGACTATGGCTACACCTTC	CASSGVNTGGDYGYTF
-	14	TRBD1	TRBV29-1	TRBJ2-2	TGCAGCGTTGACGGGACAGGGGCCACCGGGGAGCTGTTTTTT	CSVDGTGATGELFF
-	13	-	TRBV25-1	TRBJ2-5	TGTGCCAGCAGTTTATACAGTCAAGAGACCCAGTACTTC	CASSLYSQETQYF
-	15	TRBD2	TRBV5-1	TRBJ2-1	TGCGCCAGCAGCTCCTTAGGCGGGAGAATATATGAGCAGTTCTTC	CASSSLGGRIYEQFF
-	13	-	TRBV12-3/TRBV12-4	TRBJ2-3	TGTGCCAGCAGCAGAACCGGGGACCCTACGCAGTATTTT	CASSRTGDPTQYF
-	15	TRBD2	TRBV7-9	TRBJ2-1	TGTGCCAGCAGCTATAGCGGGATGGGATACAATGAGCAGTTCTTC	CASSYSGMGYNEQFF
-	15	-	TRBV6-4	TRBJ2-6	TGTGCCAGCAGTGGCGGCAACTCTGGGACCAACGTCCTGACTTTC	CASSGGNSGTNVLTF